Listed below are T cell receptor beta chains from one sample, sequenced in a study of cytomegalovirus exposure and HLA in healthy donors. Repertoires were generated with immunoSEQ multiplex PCR, while TCRdb's copy carries only in-frame clones and drops some. The repertoire holds about 120,000 clones, with over 60% as singletons. Sequenced sample: PBMCs. The receptors originated from a human donor in good health. The CDR3 runs from the conserved cysteine through the conserved F or W. D genes are given only for firm matches. Not every row has a clone size; where given, it reads once, few, many or a size class.

size: .
D: TRBD2
V: TRBV28
J: TRBJ2-2
CDR3: CASSPGTRGRTGELFF
DNA: TGTGCCAGCAGTCCCGGGACTAGAGGGCGGACCGGGGAGCTGTTTTTT

size: .
D: .
V: TRBV5-1
J: TRBJ1-6
CDR3: CASSLSFGGSSSYNSPLHF
DNA: TGCGCCAGCAGCCTGTCGTTCGGAGGATCGAGCTCCTATAATTCACCCCTCCACTTT

size: .
D: .
V: TRBV21-1
J: TRBJ2-1
CDR3: CASSKSLAGGWDEQFF
DNA: TGTGCCAGCAGCAAAAGTCTAGCGGGAGGATGGGATGAGCAGTTCTTC

size: few
D: TRBD1
V: TRBV28
J: TRBJ2-7
CDR3: CASAQGAYEQYF
DNA: TGTGCATCCGCACAGGGGGCCTACGAGCAGTACTTC

size: .
D: TRBD2
V: TRBV11-2
J: TRBJ2-5
CDR3: CASSMPSGEDQYF
DNA: TGTGCCAGCAGCATGCCTAGCGGAGAGGACCAGTACTTC

size: .
D: TRBD2
V: TRBV4-2
J: TRBJ2-2
CDR3: CASSQGAGVGTGELFF
DNA: TGTGCCAGCAGCCAAGGAGCGGGAGTTGGAACCGGGGAGCTGTTTTTT

size: few
D: .
V: TRBV27
J: TRBJ1-2
CDR3: CASSLGGANGYTF
DNA: TGTGCCAGCAGTTTAGGGGGGGCGAACGGCTACACCTTC

size: .
D: .
V: TRBV27
J: TRBJ1-2
CDR3: CASSSLGGANGYTF
DNA: TGTGCCAGCAGTTCCTTGGGCGGGGCTAATGGCTACACCTTC

size: .
D: .
V: TRBV5-4
J: TRBJ1-2
CDR3: CASSGTGNPDYGYTF
DNA: TGCGCCAGCAGCGGCACAGGGAATCCGGACTATGGCTACACCTTC

size: .
D: TRBD2
V: TRBV28
J: TRBJ2-1
CDR3: CASSLHAAGGGGEQFF
DNA: TGTGCCAGCAGTTTACATGCGGCGGGAGGTGGAGGTGAGCAGTTCTTC

size: .
D: TRBD1
V: TRBV11-2
J: TRBJ1-1
CDR3: CASSLGRGGLMNTEAFF
DNA: TGTGCCAGCAGCTTAGGTAGAGGGGGCTTGATGAACACTGAAGCTTTCTTT

size: .
D: .
V: TRBV28
J: TRBJ1-2
CDR3: CASSPGGGYTF
DNA: TGTGCCAGCAGTCCCGGGGGGGGCTACACCTTC

size: few
D: .
V: TRBV5-6
J: TRBJ1-1
CDR3: CASSFDGKAFF
DNA: TGTGCCAGCAGCTTCGACGGGAAAGCTTTCTTT

size: .
D: TRBD1
V: TRBV25-1
J: TRBJ2-7
CDR3: CASSPWDRSSYEQYF
DNA: TGTGCCAGCAGTCCGTGGGACAGGAGCTCCTACGAGCAGTACTTC

size: .
D: .
V: TRBV5-8
J: TRBJ1-2
CDR3: CASSLETLYTF
DNA: TGTGCCAGCAGCTTGGAGACACTGTACACCTTC

size: .
D: .
V: TRBV7-9
J: TRBJ1-1
CDR3: CASSRGTEAFF
DNA: TGTGCCAGCAGCAGGGGCACTGAAGCTTTCTTT

size: .
D: .
V: TRBV6-1
J: TRBJ2-1
CDR3: CASTLTGDWNEQFF
DNA: TGTGCCAGCACGTTAACGGGAGATTGGAATGAGCAGTTCTTC

size: .
D: .
V: TRBV7-2
J: TRBJ2-7
CDR3: CASSLERDLHYEQYF
DNA: TGTGCCAGCAGCTTAGAGAGGGACTTACACTACGAGCAGTACTTC

size: .
D: TRBD2
V: TRBV7-9
J: TRBJ2-7
CDR3: CASSLAGDSYEQYF
DNA: TGTGCCAGCAGCCTAGCGGGAGACTCCTACGAGCAGTACTTC

size: .
D: .
V: TRBV9
J: TRBJ2-2
CDR3: CASSLQAGELFF
DNA: TGTGCCAGCAGTCTACAGGCCGGGGAGCTGTTTTTT

size: .
D: TRBD1
V: TRBV6-6
J: TRBJ2-2
CDR3: CASKNRGHRSTGELFF
DNA: TGTGCCAGCAAGAACAGGGGGCATCGGAGCACCGGGGAGCTGTTTTTT

size: .
D: .
V: TRBV7-6
J: TRBJ1-3
CDR3: CASSLDAGWGEGSGNTIYF
DNA: TGTGCCAGCAGCTTAGATGCGGGTTGGGGGGAAGGCTCTGGAAACACCATATATTTT

size: .
D: .
V: TRBV6-5
J: TRBJ2-7
CDR3: CASSPGQNYEQYF
DNA: TGTGCCAGCAGCCCCGGACAGAACTACGAGCAGTACTTC

size: few
D: .
V: TRBV10-3
J: TRBJ1-2
CDR3: CAISDIWARGYTF
DNA: TGTGCCATCAGTGATATTTGGGCCCGGGGCTACACCTTC

size: .
D: .
V: TRBV29-1
J: TRBJ2-7
CDR3: CSVVVSGRPPSEQYF
DNA: TGCAGCGTTGTCGTATCGGGGAGGCCACCTTCCGAGCAGTACTTC

size: .
D: TRBD1
V: TRBV7-8
J: TRBJ2-7
CDR3: CASSSGTVTYEQYF
DNA: TGTGCCAGCAGCTCCGGGACAGTTACCTACGAGCAGTACTTC

size: .
D: TRBD2
V: TRBV12-5
J: TRBJ2-2
CDR3: CARGSGRAGELFF
DNA: TGTGCTAGGGGGAGCGGGAGGGCCGGGGAGCTGTTTTTT

size: once
D: TRBD1
V: TRBV30
J: TRBJ2-1
CDR3: CAWSVRTGHNEQFF
DNA: TGTGCCTGGAGTGTACGGACAGGGCACAATGAGCAGTTCTTC

size: .
D: .
V: TRBV28
J: TRBJ1-1
CDR3: CASSLGGRGGVTTEAFF
DNA: TGTGCCAGCAGTTTAGGGGGTCGAGGGGGGGTGACCACTGAAGCTTTCTTT

size: .
D: TRBD1
V: TRBV15
J: TRBJ1-1
CDR3: CATSRDRYGQGNTEAFF
DNA: TGTGCCACCAGCAGAGATCGATACGGACAGGGGAACACTGAAGCTTTCTTT

size: once
D: .
V: TRBV5-8
J: TRBJ1-5
CDR3: CASSFLDQPQHF
DNA: TGTGCCAGCAGCTTTTTAGATCAGCCCCAGCATTTT

size: .
D: TRBD1
V: TRBV4-1
J: TRBJ1-5
CDR3: CASSQGQGSQPQHF
DNA: TGCGCCAGCAGCCAGGGACAGGGGAGTCAGCCCCAGCATTTT

size: .
D: .
V: TRBV21-1
J: TRBJ1-4
CDR3: CASSRPGTGGEKLFF
DNA: TGTGCCAGCAGCCGTCCCGGGACAGGTGGCGAAAAACTGTTTTTT

size: .
D: TRBD1
V: TRBV6-1
J: TRBJ1-5
CDR3: CTSSADRDQPQHF
DNA: TGTACCAGCAGTGCAGACAGGGATCAGCCCCAGCATTTT

size: .
D: .
V: TRBV6-1
J: TRBJ2-1
CDR3: CASSEGLVYNEQFF
DNA: TGTGCCAGCAGTGAAGGACTAGTTTACAATGAGCAGTTCTTC

size: .
D: .
V: TRBV19
J: TRBJ1-5
CDR3: CASKAGVPLSNQPQHF
DNA: TGTGCCAGTAAGGCCGGGGTTCCCCTTAGCAATCAGCCCCAGCATTTT

size: .
D: .
V: TRBV27
J: TRBJ2-5
CDR3: CASSLGGHKTQYF
DNA: TGTGCCAGCAGTTTAGGAGGGCACAAGACCCAGTACTTC

size: .
D: TRBD2
V: TRBV9
J: TRBJ2-3
CDR3: CASSWGGSSTDTQYF
DNA: TGTGCCAGCAGCTGGGGGGGATCTAGCACAGATACGCAGTATTTT

size: .
D: TRBD2
V: TRBV27
J: TRBJ2-5
CDR3: CASRGLAGRNQETQYF
DNA: TGTGCCAGCCGAGGACTAGCGGGACGAAACCAAGAGACCCAGTACTTC

size: few
D: TRBD2
V: TRBV30
J: TRBJ2-3
CDR3: CAWSLAGARGDTQYF
DNA: TGTGCCTGGAGTTTAGCGGGAGCCCGCGGGGATACGCAGTATTTT

size: .
D: .
V: TRBV7-2
J: TRBJ1-2
CDR3: CASSFSQGVGGYTF
DNA: TGTGCCAGCAGCTTCTCACAGGGCGTGGGTGGCTACACCTTC

size: few
D: TRBD1
V: TRBV28
J: TRBJ1-2
CDR3: CASSEQGADYGYTF
DNA: TGTGCCAGCAGTGAACAGGGGGCGGACTATGGCTACACCTTC

size: .
D: .
V: TRBV18
J: TRBJ1-1
CDR3: CASSPPGMNAEAFF
DNA: TGTGCCAGCTCACCCCCCGGGATGAACGCTGAAGCTTTCTTT

size: few
D: .
V: TRBV4-1
J: TRBJ2-5
CDR3: CASSQDVGAGETQYF
DNA: TGCGCCAGCAGCCAAGATGTTGGGGCCGGAGAGACCCAGTACTTC

size: few
D: .
V: TRBV2
J: TRBJ1-1
CDR3: CASNARRRNTEAFF
DNA: TGTGCCAGCAACGCGAGGAGAAGGAACACTGAAGCTTTCTTT

size: .
D: .
V: TRBV5-1
J: TRBJ2-3
CDR3: CASSLDSSTDTQYF
DNA: TGCGCCAGCAGCTTGGACAGCTCCACAGATACGCAGTATTTT

size: .
D: .
V: TRBV5-4
J: TRBJ1-1
CDR3: CASSPGAGGYTEAFF
DNA: TGTGCCAGCAGCCCAGGGGCCGGGGGGTACACTGAAGCTTTCTTT

size: .
D: .
V: TRBV5-6
J: TRBJ2-3
CDR3: CASSLTGIDTQYF
DNA: TGTGCCAGCAGCCTAACAGGGATAGATACGCAGTATTTT

size: .
D: .
V: TRBV6-5
J: TRBJ2-7
CDR3: CASSYRQDPYEQYF
DNA: TGTGCCAGCAGTTACCGGCAGGATCCCTACGAGCAGTACTTC

size: .
D: .
V: TRBV27
J: TRBJ2-1
CDR3: CASSLLLASPNSYNEQFF
DNA: TGTGCCAGCAGTTTGTTACTAGCCAGCCCAAACTCCTACAATGAGCAGTTCTTC

size: .
D: TRBD1
V: TRBV19
J: TRBJ1-1
CDR3: CASSSGQAVAEAFF
DNA: TGTGCCAGTAGTTCGGGACAGGCGGTCGCTGAAGCTTTCTTT

size: .
D: .
V: TRBV14
J: TRBJ2-1
CDR3: CASSPGIEQFF
DNA: TGTGCCAGCAGCCCCGGTATTGAGCAGTTCTTC

size: .
D: .
V: TRBV27
J: TRBJ1-2
CDR3: CASRHGDGYTF
DNA: TGTGCCAGCAGGCACGGGGATGGCTACACCTTC

size: .
D: TRBD2
V: TRBV18
J: TRBJ2-1
CDR3: CASSPIAGRGFGEQFF
DNA: TGTGCCAGCTCACCTATAGCGGGCCGGGGATTCGGTGAGCAGTTCTTC

size: .
D: TRBD1
V: TRBV29-1
J: TRBJ1-5
CDR3: CSVAGATGEPQHF
DNA: TGCAGCGTTGCTGGGGCGACAGGGGAGCCCCAGCATTTT